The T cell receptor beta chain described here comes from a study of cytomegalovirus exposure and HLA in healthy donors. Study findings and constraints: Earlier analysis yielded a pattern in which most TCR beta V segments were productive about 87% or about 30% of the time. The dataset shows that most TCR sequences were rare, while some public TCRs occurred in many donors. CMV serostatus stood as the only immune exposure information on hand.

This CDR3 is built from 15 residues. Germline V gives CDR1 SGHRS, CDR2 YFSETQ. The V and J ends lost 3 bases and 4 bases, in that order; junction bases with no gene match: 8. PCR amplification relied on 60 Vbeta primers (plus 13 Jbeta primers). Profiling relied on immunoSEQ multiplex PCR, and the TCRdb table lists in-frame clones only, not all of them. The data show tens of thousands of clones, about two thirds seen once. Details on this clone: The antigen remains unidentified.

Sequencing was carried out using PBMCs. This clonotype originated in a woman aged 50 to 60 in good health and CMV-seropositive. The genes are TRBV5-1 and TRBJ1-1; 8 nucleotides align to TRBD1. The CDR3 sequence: CASSWTTGVGTEAFF. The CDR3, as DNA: TGCGCCAGCAGCTGGACGACAGGGGTGGGCACTGAAGCTTTCTTT.